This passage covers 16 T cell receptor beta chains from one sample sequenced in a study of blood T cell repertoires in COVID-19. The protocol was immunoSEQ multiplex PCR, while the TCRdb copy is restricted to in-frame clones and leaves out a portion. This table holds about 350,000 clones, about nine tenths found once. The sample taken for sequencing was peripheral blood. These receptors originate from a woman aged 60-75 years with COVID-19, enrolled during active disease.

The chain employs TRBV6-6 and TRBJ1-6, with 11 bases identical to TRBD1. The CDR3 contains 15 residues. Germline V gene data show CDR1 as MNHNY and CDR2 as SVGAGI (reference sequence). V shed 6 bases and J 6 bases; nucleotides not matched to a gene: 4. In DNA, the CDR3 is TGTGCCAGCAGCCCTGGGACAGGGGGTAATTCACCCCTCCACTTT. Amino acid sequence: CASSPGTGGNSPLHF.

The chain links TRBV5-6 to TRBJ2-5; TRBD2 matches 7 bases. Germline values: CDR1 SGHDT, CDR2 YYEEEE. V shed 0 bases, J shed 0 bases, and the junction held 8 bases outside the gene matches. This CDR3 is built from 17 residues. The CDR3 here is CASSLVGRAGNQETQYF. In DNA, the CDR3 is TGTGCCAGCAGCTTGGTGGGGCGAGCGGGGAACCAAGAGACCCAGTACTTC.

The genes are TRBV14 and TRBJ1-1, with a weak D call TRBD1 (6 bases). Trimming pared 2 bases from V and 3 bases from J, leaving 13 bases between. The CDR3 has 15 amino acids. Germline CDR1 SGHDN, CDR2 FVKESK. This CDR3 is CASSQFRGVDTEAFF. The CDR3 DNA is TGTGCCAGCAGCCAATTCAGGGGCGTTGACACTGAAGCTTTCTTT.

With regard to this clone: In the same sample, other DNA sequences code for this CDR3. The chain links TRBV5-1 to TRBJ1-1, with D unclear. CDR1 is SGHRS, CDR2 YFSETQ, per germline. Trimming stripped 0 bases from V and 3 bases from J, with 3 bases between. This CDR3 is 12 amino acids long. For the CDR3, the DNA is TGCGCCAGCAGCTTGGGAGACACTGAAGCTTTCTTT. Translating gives CASSLGDTEAFF.

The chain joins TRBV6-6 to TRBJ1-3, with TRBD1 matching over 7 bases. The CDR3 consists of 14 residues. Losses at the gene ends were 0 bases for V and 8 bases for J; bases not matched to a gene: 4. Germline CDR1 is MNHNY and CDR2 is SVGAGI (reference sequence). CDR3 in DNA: TGTGCCAGCAGTTACTCCGGGACAGTCTACACCATATATTTT. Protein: CASSYSGTVYTIYF.

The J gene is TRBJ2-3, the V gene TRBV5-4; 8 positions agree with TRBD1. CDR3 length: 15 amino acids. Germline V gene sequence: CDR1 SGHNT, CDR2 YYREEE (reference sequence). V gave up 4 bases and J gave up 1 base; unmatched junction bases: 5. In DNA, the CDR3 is TGTGCCAGCAGCGGGGGACAGGCGCGCACAGATACGCAGTATTTT. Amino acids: CASSGGQARTDTQYF.

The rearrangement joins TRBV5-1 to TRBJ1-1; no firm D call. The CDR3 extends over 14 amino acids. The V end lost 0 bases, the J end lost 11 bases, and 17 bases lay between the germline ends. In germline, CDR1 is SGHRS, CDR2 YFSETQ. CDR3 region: CASSLEETAVGAFF. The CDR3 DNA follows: TGCGCCAGCAGCTTGGAGGAAACAGCGGTTGGTGCTTTCTTT.

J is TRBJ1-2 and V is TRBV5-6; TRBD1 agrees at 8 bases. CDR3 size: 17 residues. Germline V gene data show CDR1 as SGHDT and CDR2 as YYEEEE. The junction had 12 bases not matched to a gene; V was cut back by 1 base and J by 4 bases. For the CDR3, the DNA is TGTGCCAGCAGCTTGTTGGGACAGGCGACCAAGCTCTATGGCTACACCTTC. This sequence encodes CASSLLGQATKLYGYTF.

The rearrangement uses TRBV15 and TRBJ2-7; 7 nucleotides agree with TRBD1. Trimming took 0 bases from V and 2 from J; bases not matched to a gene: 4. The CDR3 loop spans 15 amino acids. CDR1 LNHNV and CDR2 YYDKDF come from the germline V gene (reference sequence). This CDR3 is CATSRDYTGAYEQYF. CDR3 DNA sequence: TGTGCCACCAGCAGAGACTACACAGGGGCCTACGAGCAGTACTTC.

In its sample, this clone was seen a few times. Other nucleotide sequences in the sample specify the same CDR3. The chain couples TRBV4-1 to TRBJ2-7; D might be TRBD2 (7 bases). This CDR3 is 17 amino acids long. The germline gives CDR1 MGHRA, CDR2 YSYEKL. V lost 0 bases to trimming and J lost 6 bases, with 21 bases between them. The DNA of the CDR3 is TGCGCCAGCAGCCAAGAATATGGAGGGGGGGCCCTCCGCGAGCAGTACTTC. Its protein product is CASSQEYGGGALREQYF.

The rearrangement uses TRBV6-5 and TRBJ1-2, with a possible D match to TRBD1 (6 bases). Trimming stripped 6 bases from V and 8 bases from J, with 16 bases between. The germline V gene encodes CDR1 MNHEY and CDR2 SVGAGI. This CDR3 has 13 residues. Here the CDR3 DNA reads TGTGCCAGCAGCTTCATCTTAGACAGGGGCTACACCTTC. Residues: CASSFILDRGYTF.

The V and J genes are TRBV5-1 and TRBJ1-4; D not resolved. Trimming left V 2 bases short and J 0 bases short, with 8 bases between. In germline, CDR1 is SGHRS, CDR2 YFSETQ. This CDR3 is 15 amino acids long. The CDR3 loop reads CASSFQAATNEKLFF. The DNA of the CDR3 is TGCGCCAGCAGCTTCCAGGCCGCAACTAATGAAAAACTGTTTTTT.

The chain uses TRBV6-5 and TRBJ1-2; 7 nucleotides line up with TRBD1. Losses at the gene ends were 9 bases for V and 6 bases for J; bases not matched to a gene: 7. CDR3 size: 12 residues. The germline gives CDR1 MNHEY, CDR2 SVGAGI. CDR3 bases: TGTGCCAGTCAAACAGGGGACCATGGCTACACCTTC. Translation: CASQTGDHGYTF.

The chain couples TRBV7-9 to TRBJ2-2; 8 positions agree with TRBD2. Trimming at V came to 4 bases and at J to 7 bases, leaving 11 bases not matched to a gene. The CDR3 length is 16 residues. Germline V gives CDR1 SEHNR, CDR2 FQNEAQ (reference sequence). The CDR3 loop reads CASSSPPGGQFGELFF. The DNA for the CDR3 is TGTGCCAGCAGCTCCCCTCCGGGGGGGCAATTCGGGGAGCTGTTTTTT.

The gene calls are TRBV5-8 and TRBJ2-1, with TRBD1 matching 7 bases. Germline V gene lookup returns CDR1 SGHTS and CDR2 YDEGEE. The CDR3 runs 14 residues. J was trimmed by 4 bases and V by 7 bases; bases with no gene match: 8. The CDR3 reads CASVRQGVYNEQFF. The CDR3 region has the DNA TGTGCCAGCGTAAGACAGGGAGTGTACAATGAGCAGTTCTTC.

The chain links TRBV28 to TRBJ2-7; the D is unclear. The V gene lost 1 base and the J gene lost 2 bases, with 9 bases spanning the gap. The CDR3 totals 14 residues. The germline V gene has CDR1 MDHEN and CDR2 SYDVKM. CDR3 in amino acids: CASSLFQVAYEQYF. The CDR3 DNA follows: TGTGCCAGCAGTTTATTCCAGGTGGCCTACGAGCAGTACTTC.